The 3 T cell receptor beta chains given below trace back to one sample, sequenced in a study of T cells after posttransplantation cyclophosphamide. TCRdb's copy holds only in-frame clones and misses some; the assay was immunoSEQ multiplex PCR. The sample carries more than 20,000 clones, approximately 90% recorded once. Control samples came 1 year after myeloablative marrow transplants with methotrexate plus calcineurin inhibitor. The sample was PBMCs, taken roughly 350 days after allogeneic stem cell transplant with calcineurin inhibitor and methotrexate. Receptor source: a female patient younger than 45 who received an allogeneic stem cell transplant from an unrelated donor, was CMV-positive, and had acute and chronic GVHD. Some T cells here may be from the graft donor.

The chain recombines TRBV2 with TRBJ1-1; TRBD1 matches 12 bases. J gave up 3 bases and V 3 bases, and 11 bases lay outside the gene matches. Germline V lookup: CDR1 SNHLY, CDR2 FYNNEI. The CDR3 extends over 18 amino acids. The CDR3 coding sequence is TGTGCCAGCAGTGATCCCCGGGACAGGGGGCCGGGGGACACTGAAGCTTTCTTT. Translated, it gives CASSDPRDRGPGDTEAFF.

V usage is TRBV19 and J usage is TRBJ2-3; 7 nucleotides line up with TRBD1. Germline V gives CDR1 LNHDA, CDR2 SQIVND (reference sequence). After removal of 1 base from V and 0 bases from J, the junction contained 4 bases not matched to a gene. CDR3 size: 16 residues. This CDR3 is CASSIGPGGSTDTQYF. In nucleotides, the CDR3 is TGTGCCAGTAGTATAGGCCCAGGGGGAAGCACAGATACGCAGTATTTT.

This clone was detected a few times. V and J are TRBV7-9 and TRBJ2-2; D is unclear. With 8 bases removed from V and 0 bases from J, the gap between germline ends came to 19 bases. Germline CDR1 SEHNR, CDR2 FQNEAQ (reference sequence). This CDR3 spans 17 amino acids. CDR3 coding DNA: TGTGCCAGCGTGGTATATAGCAGAACCTCGAACACCGGGGAGCTGTTTTTT. Translating gives CASVVYSRTSNTGELFF.